The 18 T cell receptor beta chains in this list originate from one sample, sequenced in a study of shared clonotypes between healthy human individuals. The table came from immunoSEQ multiplex PCR; TCRdb's copy has only in-frame clones and leaves some out. The data contain roughly 700,000 clones, around 74% of them seen just once; the ten biggest clones take up approximately 1.6%. Material: memory CD4+ T cells sorted from blood. As to subset: CD45RA-negative fraction. Every receptor here comes from a woman aged 25 to 39 in good health.

The V and J genes are TRBV5-1 and TRBJ2-2; D not certain. This CDR3 contains 15 residues. The V and J ends lost 0 bases and 3 bases respectively, with 9 bases between them. CDR1 is SGHRS, CDR2 YFSETQ, per germline. The CDR3 is CASSLVGGDTGELFF. The DNA of the CDR3 is TGCGCCAGCAGCTTGGTTGGTGGCGACACCGGGGAGCTGTTTTTT. Full variable domain (rest looked up from reference TRBV5-1 and TRBJ2-2): KAGVTQTPRYLIKTRGQQVTLSCSPISGHRSVSWYQQTPGQGLQFLFEYFSETQRNKGNFPGRFSGRQFSNSRSEMNVSTLELGDSALYLCASSLVGGDTGELFFGEGSRLTVL.

This clone was seen a few times. J is TRBJ2-5 and V is TRBV7-9, with D unresolved. The CDR3 has 11 residues. Germline V gives CDR1 SEHNR, CDR2 FQNEAQ (reference sequence). Trimming took 3 bases from V and 5 from J, leaving 4 bases between them. CDR3 region: CASSFQETQYF. The CDR3 DNA is TGTGCCAGCAGCTTCCAGGAGACCCAGTACTTC.

The chain couples TRBV19 to TRBJ2-5; 9 positions match TRBD1. With V trimmed by 7 bases and J by 4 bases, 13 bases remained unmatched. The CDR3 sequence is 16 residues long. Germline CDR1 LNHDA, CDR2 SQIVND (reference sequence). The CDR3 region is CASTKRGTGSLETQYF. The CDR3 DNA is TGTGCCAGTACTAAGAGGGGGACAGGGTCCCTAGAGACCCAGTACTTC.

The sample holds many counts of this clone. Other DNA sequences in this specimen translate into the identical CDR3. CDR3 sequence reads: CASSLTVRNEQFF. CDR3 bases: TGTGCCAGCAGTTTAACGGTTAGGAATGAGCAGTTCTTC. V and J are TRBV28 and TRBJ2-1; D unclear. The germline gives CDR1 MDHEN, CDR2 SYDVKM. Trimming took 2 bases from V and 7 from J, leaving 9 bases between them. This CDR3 has 13 amino acids.

CDR3 nucleotide sequence: TGCGCCAGCAGGTCAGGGGCGTTCGAGACCCAGTACTTC. Protein product: CASRSGAFETQYF. The chain combines TRBV10-2 with TRBJ2-5, with a weak D call TRBD1 (6 bases). V was shortened by 6 bases and J by 5 bases, with 13 bases between the two germline ends. The CDR3 has 13 amino acids. Germline CDR1 WSHSY, CDR2 SAAADI.

The chain recombines TRBV7-9 with TRBJ2-1; TRBD1 might be the D (5 bases). V was pared by 3 bases and J by 0 bases, with 9 bases between. The CDR3 is 15 amino acids. Germline V CDR1 and CDR2: SEHNR, FQNEAQ (reference sequence). The CDR3 DNA reads as TGTGCCAGCAGCTTTGGGGCCTCCTCCTACAATGAGCAGTTCTTC. This encodes CASSFGASSYNEQFF.

The chain combines TRBV10-1 with TRBJ2-2, with D unclear. V was shortened by 8 bases and J by 0 bases, with 13 bases between the two germline ends. This CDR3 has 15 amino acids. Germline CDR1 WNHNN, CDR2 SYGVQD (reference sequence). In nucleotides, the CDR3 is TGCGCCAGCTACCAGACCACAGCGAACACCGGGGAGCTGTTTTTT. Its translation is CASYQTTANTGELFF.

This clone has only one observation. This may arise from a read error, as a much more abundant clone is one base away. The chain links TRBV7-6 to TRBJ2-5; D is undetermined. Trimming pared 4 bases from V and 1 base from J, leaving 4 bases between. Per the germline V gene, CDR1 is SGHVS and CDR2 is FNYEAQ. The CDR3 spans 12 residues. The CDR3 here is CASSYPQETQYF. CDR3 sequence (DNA): TGTGCCAGCAGCTACCCCCAAGAGACCCAGTACTTC. The whole variable domain, remainder taken from reference TRBV7-6 and TRBJ2-5, is GAGVSQSPRYKVTKRGQDVALRCDPISGHVSLYWYRQALGQGPEFLTYFNYEAQQDKSGLPNDRFSAERPEGSISTLTIQRTEQRDSAMYRCASSYPQETQYFGPGTRLLVL.

The chain couples TRBV27 to TRBJ2-7; TRBD1 matches at 7 bases. V lost 0 bases to trimming and J lost 5 bases; unmatched junction nucleotides: 7. This CDR3 spans 15 amino acids. Germline CDR1 is MNHEY and CDR2 is SMNVEV (reference sequence). The CDR3 DNA reads as TGTGCCAGCAGTTTATCGACACAGGGGTCGGACGAGCAGTACTTC. It translates to CASSLSTQGSDEQYF.

This clone appeared once. V usage is TRBV19 and J usage is TRBJ2-3, with 7 bases aligning to TRBD2. Losses at the gene ends were 7 bases for V and 12 bases for J; bases not matched to a gene: 16. Per germline, CDR1 LNHDA and CDR2 SQIVND (reference sequence). CDR3 length equals 14 residues. The CDR3 DNA follows: TGTGCCAGTACCCCGGGGGGAGGACATCTACATCAGTATTTT. Its translation is CASTPGGGHLHQYF. Using reference TRBV19 and TRBJ2-3 for the parts outside the CDR3, the full variable domain is DGGITQSPKYLFRKEGQNVTLSCEQNLNHDAMYWYRQDPGQGLRLIYYSQIVNDFQKGDIAEGYSVSREKKESFPLTVTSAQKNPTAFYLCASTPGGGHLHQYFGPGTRLTVL.

Regarding this clone: In this CDR3 the conserved last residue, phenylalanine or tryptophan, is missing, so a read error is likely. In DNA form, the CDR3 reads TGTGCCAGCAGCTTCAGGGGAAGTCTAGACGAGCAGTACCTC. This sequence encodes CASSFRGSLDEQYL. J is TRBJ2-7 and V is TRBV7-2; tentative D call: TRBD1 (6 bases). The CDR3 covers 14 residues. From germline, CDR1 is SGHTA and CDR2 FQGNSA. V lost 3 bases and J 5 bases, leaving 14 bases between the germline ends.

The V call is TRBV6-6, the J call TRBJ1-4, with a tentative D call TRBD1 (6 bases). The CDR3 totals 14 residues. Germline-derived CDR1 and CDR2 are MNHNY and SVGAGI (reference sequence). The V and J ends lost 8 bases and 3 bases respectively, with 13 bases between them. CDR3 amino acids: CASAKQGPNEKLFF. The CDR3 DNA sequence: TGTGCCAGCGCCAAACAGGGACCTAATGAAAAACTGTTTTTT.

This chain links TRBV6-1 with TRBJ1-5, with D perhaps TRBD1 (5 bases). Germline V gives CDR1 MNHNS, CDR2 SASEGT. Between the trimmed V and J ends, which lost 6 bases and 3 bases, there was a span of 15 bases. CDR3 length: 15 residues. CDR3 amino acids: CASRRITGINQPQHF. The CDR3 DNA reads TGTGCCAGCAGAAGAATCACAGGTATCAATCAGCCCCAGCATTTT.

This clone has more than one count but fewer than ten. The chain has TRBV19 and TRBJ1-2; the match to TRBD1 covers 8 bases. Germline V gene data show CDR1 as LNHDA and CDR2 as SQIVND (reference sequence). This CDR3 is built from 13 residues. J gave up 8 bases and V 9 bases, and 11 bases lay outside the gene matches. CDR3 DNA: TGTGCCAGCCGCGGACAGGGTCTGTGGGGCTACACCTTC. Protein product: CASRGQGLWGYTF.

The V and J genes are TRBV7-2 and TRBJ2-7; TRBD1 is a possible D gene (6 bases). The CDR3 has 15 residues. The V and J ends lost 8 bases and 3 bases respectively, with 20 bases between them. Germline-derived CDR1 and CDR2 are SGHTA and FQGNSA. CDR3 coding DNA: TGTGCCAGCCGTACATTCCGGGACAAAAGCTACGAGCAGTACTTC. As protein: CASRTFRDKSYEQYF.

The chain uses TRBV2 and TRBJ1-4; perhaps TRBD1 as D (5 bases). Trimming pared 6 bases from V and 3 bases from J, leaving 14 bases between. This CDR3 comprises 15 residues. CDR1 SNHLY and CDR2 FYNNEI come from the germline V gene. CDR3 amino acids: CASRPVVRANEKLFF. CDR3 in DNA: TGTGCCAGCAGACCTGTGGTCAGGGCTAATGAAAAACTGTTTTTT. Complete variable domain (other parts from reference TRBV2 and TRBJ1-4): EPEVTQTPSHQVTQMGQEVILRCVPISNHLYFYWYRQILGQKVEFLVSFYNNEISEKSEIFDDQFSVERPDGSNFTLKIRSTKLEDSAMYFCASRPVVRANEKLFFGSGTQLSVL.

The chain couples TRBV10-2 to TRBJ2-7; 7 nucleotides match TRBD1. V lost 1 base and J lost 5; bases outside the gene matches: 5. Germline lookup yields CDR1 WSHSY and CDR2 SAAADI. This CDR3 spans 14 amino acids. For the CDR3, the DNA is TGCGCCAGCAGTGAGTTAGAACAGGGGAACGAGCAGTACTTC. Translation: CASSELEQGNEQYF.

As for this clone: This sample also contains other DNA sequences that code for the same CDR3. This chain uses TRBV5-1 with TRBJ2-7; a possible D gene is TRBD2 (6 bases). Germline CDR1 reads SGHRS; CDR2 reads YFSETQ. V lost 4 bases to trimming and J lost 6 bases, with 8 bases between them. The CDR3 contains 11 residues. This CDR3 is CASSLGGEQYF. The CDR3 DNA sequence: TGCGCCAGCAGCCTCGGGGGCGAGCAGTACTTC.